A single sample is the source of the 16 T cell receptor delta chains below, sequenced in a study of gamma-delta T cells after stem cell transplantation. TCRdb re-analyzed the RT-PCR reads via CATT. This table holds around 16,000 delta-chain clones, 9% to 9.5% found once. The sample consisted of gamma-delta T cells. The source of these receptors is a human donor. It is not recorded whose cells these are; they may come from a transplant donor.

This clone was recorded at least ten times. This may be a read error: a much more frequent sequence differs by one nucleotide. The chain has TRDV2 and TRDJ1; possibly TRDD3 for D (6 bases). Germline assignment: CDR1 GEAIGNYY and CDR2 EKD. The CDR3 runs to 18 residues. This CDR3 is CAFDTGGGTPYGTDKLIF. CDR3 coding DNA: TGTGCCTTTGACACCGGTGGGGGTACCCCCTATGGGACCGATAAACTCATCTTT.

This clone was detected a few times. CDR3 sequence reads: CACDTVEVMLYTDKLIF. CDR3 in DNA: TGTGCCTGTGATACCGTGGAGGTTATGTTGTACACCGATAAACTCATCTTT. The genes are TRDV2 and TRDJ1; D call uncertain. V was clipped by 4 bases and J by 0 bases, with 20 bases between them. The CDR3 is 17 amino acids. Germline assignment: CDR1 GEAIGNYY and CDR2 EKD.

As to this clone: A much more abundant neighbour one base away suggests this may be a read error. CDR3 protein: CALGERPWGRPYTDRLIF. CDR3 DNA: TGTGCTCTTGGGGAACGACCCTGGGGTCGCCCGTACACCGATAGACTCATCTTT. The J gene is TRDJ1, the V gene TRDV1, with D perhaps TRDD3 (6 bases). CDR1 and CDR2 from the germline V gene are TSWWSYY and QGS. This CDR3 spans 18 amino acids.

The chain couples TRDV3 to TRDJ1; D remains ambiguous. Germline-derived CDR1 and CDR2 are TVYSNPD and GDNSRS (reference sequence). The CDR3 loop spans 15 amino acids. The ends were cut back, 4 bases at V and 0 bases at J, with 18 bases in the middle. DNA for the CDR3: TGTGCCTGTTCACCCATGCCGCGGTACACCGATAAACTCATCTTT. This codes for CACSPMPRYTDKLIF.

This clone was counted a single time. The J gene is TRDJ1, the V gene TRDV2, with 11 bases lining up with TRDD3. This CDR3 region has 18 residues. Losses at the gene ends were 2 bases for V and 1 base for J; bases not matched to a gene: 11. Germline V gives CDR1 GEAIGNYY, CDR2 EKD. DNA of the CDR3: TGTGCCTGTGACATAGTGGGGGATACGCCCCCCTCCACCGATAAACTCATCTTT. The encoded protein is CACDIVGDTPPSTDKLIF.

Remarks on this clone: An end of the junction differs from the germline gene, which may be a read error. This chain links TRDV2 with TRDJ1; maybe TRDD2 (5 bases). CDR1 GEAIGNYY and CDR2 EKD come from the germline V gene. The CDR3 contains 19 residues. In DNA, the CDR3 is TGTGCCTGTGACCCTACTACCCGCACTGTGGTATCGTACACCGATAACCTCATCTTT. It codes for CACDPTTRTVVSYTDNLIF.

Note on this clone: TCRdb attributes to this sequence the protein of a much larger clone, which differs from the DNA translation at residue 8; a read error is likely, and the protein displayed is translated from the DNA. CDR3 sequence: CACDTVYRGYRGEYTDKLIF. The DNA of the CDR3 is TGTGCCTGTGACACCGTATATAGGGGATACCGTGGGGAGTACACCGATAAACTCATCTTT. This chain joins TRDV2 and TRDJ1; 8 bases line up with TRDD3. Germline V gene data show CDR1 as GEAIGNYY and CDR2 as EKD. J was trimmed by 0 bases and V by 0 bases; bases with no gene match: 17. The CDR3 has 20 amino acids.

A note on this clone: At residue 9, the TCRdb amino acid sequence and the translated nucleotide sequence differ, so the protein here is the DNA translation. CDR3 DNA sequence: TGTGCCTGTGACACCGGTGGAACGGCGAGACCGGGGACCACCGATAAACTCATCTTT. Its protein product is CACDTGGTARPGTTDKLIF. This chain links TRDV2 with TRDJ1; weak D call: TRDD3 (5 bases). CDR3 size: 19 residues. With 0 bases removed from V and 1 base from J, the gap between germline ends came to 23 bases. The germline gives CDR1 GEAIGNYY, CDR2 EKD.

This clone came up a few times. The chain recombines TRDV2 with TRDJ1; no definite D call. CDR3 size: 18 residues. Looked up from germline, CDR1 is GEAIGNYY and CDR2 is EKD. V lost 0 bases, J lost 0 bases, and 19 bases lay in between. The CDR3 DNA is TGTGCCTGTGACACCATTACTGTGGAGCCAGGTGACACCGATAAACTCATCTTT. Protein sequence: CACDTITVEPGDTDKLIF.

Turning to this clone: The TCRdb protein, from a much larger clone, departs from this DNA's translation at residue 15, likely by read error; the protein shown derives from the DNA. The CDR3 here is CALGEGVPIRGIREQNTDKLIF. In DNA form, the CDR3 reads TGTGCTCTTGGGGAGGGGGTTCCTATTCGAGGGATACGCGAGCAAAACACCGATAAACTCATCTTT. The rearrangement joins TRDV1 to TRDJ1; 8 bases align to TRDD3. This CDR3 is 22 amino acids long. The V gene's germline CDR1 is TSWWSYY and CDR2 QGS. After removal of 3 bases from V and 0 bases from J, the junction contained 24 bases not matched to a gene.

This clone has a handful of counts. The protein in TCRdb stems from a much larger clone and differs at residues 6 and 7 from this DNA's translation, likely a read error; here the protein is translated from the DNA. V usage is TRDV3 and J usage is TRDJ1; D unresolved. V lost 2 bases, J lost 0 bases, and 16 bases lay in between. Germline lookup yields CDR1 TVYSNPD and CDR2 GDNSRS (reference sequence). The CDR3 sequence is 15 residues long. The CDR3 loop reads CAFSLPLLYTDKLIF. The CDR3 DNA sequence: TGTGCCTTTTCACTCCCTCTGCTGTACACCGATAAACTCATCTTT.

Details on this clone: TCRdb's entry gives the protein of a much larger clone, which mismatches this DNA's translation at residue 14, likely from a read error; the protein reported here is translated from the DNA. The genes are TRDV2 and TRDJ1, with 12 bases lining up with TRDD3. Per the germline V gene, CDR1 is GEAIGNYY and CDR2 is EKD. V was pared by 2 bases and J by 4 bases, with 16 bases of the junction left unmatched. The CDR3 loop spans 19 amino acids. DNA for the CDR3: TGTGCCTGTGACAGCGTACTGGGGGATACCTCCTCACGGGTCGATAAACTCATCTTT. The encoded protein is CACDSVLGDTSSRVDKLIF.

Ten or more counts support this clone. The amino acid sequence in TCRdb belongs to a much larger clone and departs from this DNA's translation at residue 9, likely a sequencing read error; the sequence shown is translated from the DNA. The J gene is TRDJ1, the V gene TRDV2, with a weak D call TRDD3 (6 bases). Between the trimmed V and J ends, which lost 1 base and 0 bases, there was a span of 17 bases. Germline lookup yields CDR1 GEAIGNYY and CDR2 EKD. The CDR3 has 17 amino acids. The CDR3 loop reads CACDTVGDRAYTDKLIF. Written as DNA, the CDR3 is TGTGCCTGTGACACAGTCGGGGATCGGGCCTACACCGATAAACTCATCTTT.

A word on this clone: This is likely an artifact of a read error, given a far larger clone one base away. Other DNA sequences in this sample translate to the same CDR3. The CDR3 coding sequence is TGTGCCTGTGACACGGCTGGGGGACGTAGCTCCTGGGACACCCGACAGATGTTTTTC. This gives the protein CACDTAGGRSSWDTRQMFF. V and J are TRDV2 and TRDJ3; the match to TRDD3 covers 8 bases. Germline CDR1 and CDR2: GEAIGNYY and EKD. V lost 1 base and J lost 0; bases outside the gene matches: 7. The CDR3 has 19 amino acids.

To note about this clone: TCRdb assigns this DNA the protein of a much larger clone, which departs from its translation at residue 4; this likely reflects a read error, and the protein shown comes from translating the DNA. This chain joins TRDV2 and TRDJ3; 9 nucleotides agree with TRDD3. Trimming removed 5 bases from V and 0 bases from J; junction bases left unmatched: 10. Germline V gene lookup returns CDR1 GEAIGNYY and CDR2 EKD. This CDR3 region has 19 residues. The CDR3 sequence is CACGNLTGGRSWDTRQMFF. The DNA for the CDR3 is TGTGCCTGTGGCAACCTTACTGGGGGACGCTCCTGGGACACCCGACAGATGTTTTTC.

For this clone: With only one base between it and a far larger clone, this is likely a read error. Other DNA sequences within the sample encode an identical CDR3. CDR3 in amino acids: CACDTVGLNTDKLIF. DNA of the CDR3: TGTGCCTGTGACACCGTTGGGCTCAATACCGATAAACTCATCTTT. The V gene is TRDV2, the J gene TRDJ1; D not certain. CDR3 length: 15 residues. CDR1 is GEAIGNYY and CDR2 is EKD in the germline V gene. V dropped 0 bases and J dropped 2 bases, with 12 bases sitting between them.